This TCR beta chain was sequenced during a study of human T cells and chemical hapten exposure. Study-level background: Variation in per-sample TCR yields came mainly from small pooled library volume differences.

As to this clonotype: Antigen specificity is unknown.

TCRdb recomputed calls from the 5' RACE reads with MiXCR, one row per CDR3 protein. The sample holds 110,000 or so distinct CDR3 sequences, roughly 19% seen once. The germline V and J ends were trimmed by 3 bases and 0 bases, with 5 bases remaining between them. Germline loops: CDR1 DFQATT, CDR2 SNEGSKA (reference sequence). The CDR3 extends over 12 amino acids. Unfractionated whole blood served as the source for total RNA extraction. Whole-study results and caveats: TCRs whose frequency exceeded 1 in 1000 remained the same following DPC sensitization.

J is TRBJ2-5 and V is TRBV20-1; D is unresolved. The sequence was collected from a human donor in good health. Here the CDR3 reads CSASRNQETQYF. In DNA form, the CDR3 reads TGCAGTGCTAGTCGGAACCAAGAGACCCAGTACTTC.